The 4 T cell receptor beta chains listed next were all sequenced from one sample in a study of Graves' ophthalmopathy and Graves' hyperthyroidism. Amplified material comprised TCR beta CDR3 regions derived from RNA transcripts. A first-round RT-PCR used HTBI primers, followed by a second-round multiplex PCR. TCRdb called the multiplex PCR reads again in MiXCR, with one record for every CDR3 protein. The table lists roughly 50,000 distinct CDR3 sequences, less than 55% of them singletons. Sequencing used peripheral blood. These receptors were taken from an adult woman with Graves' ophthalmopathy.

This chain uses TRBV7-6 with TRBJ1-5; TRBD1 is a possible D gene (5 bases). Germline CDR1 and CDR2: SGHVS and FNYEAQ. V lost 5 bases and J 4 bases, leaving 12 bases between the germline ends. The CDR3 has 14 amino acids. The CDR3 sequence: CASSPLGVNQPQHF. Here the CDR3 DNA reads TGTGCCAGCAGCCCCCTGGGGGTAAATCAGCCCCAGCATTTT.

This clonotype has a count of ten or more. A much larger clonotype is one base distant, so this may be a read error. V gene TRBV19 combines with J gene TRBJ2-7; 10 bases match TRBD2. The CDR3 contains 12 residues. The germline gives CDR1 LNHDA, CDR2 SQIVND (reference sequence). CDR3 sequence: CASAGTSERVDF. Here the CDR3 DNA reads TGTGCCAGTGCCGGGACTAGCGAGAGGGTGGACTTC.

This chain links TRBV2 with TRBJ2-5; no clear D gene. V gave up 4 bases and J gave up 2 bases, with 8 bases separating them. The CDR3 contains 13 residues. The germline CDR1 and CDR2 sequences are SNHLY and FYNNEI. The CDR3 nucleotides read TGTGCCAGCAGTGGCCAGCATCAAGAGACCCAGTACTTC. Encoded protein: CASSGQHQETQYF.

The V and J genes are TRBV10-1 and TRBJ2-3, with 7 bases that match TRBD1. V trimming: 10 bases; J trimming: 0 bases; junction bases outside the gene matches: 7. Germline-derived CDR1 and CDR2 are WNHNN and SYGVQD (reference sequence). The CDR3 totals 14 residues. CDR3 sequence: CAKATGPSTDTQYF. CDR3 nucleotides: TGCGCCAAGGCGACAGGGCCAAGCACAGATACGCAGTATTTT.